The T cell receptor (beta chain) described here comes from a study of T cell responses to AZD1222 COVID-19 vaccine. Second-dose schedules of about 4 or about 12 weeks were combined. On this clone itself: Its antigen is not identified.

Study-wide points: White British donors predominated, females outnumbered males, and clonal diversity was possibly underestimated.

The V and J ends lost 4 bases and 6 bases respectively, with 12 bases between them. Germline CDR1 is SGHTA and CDR2 is FQGNSA. This CDR3 has 14 amino acids. Using immunoSEQ multiplex PCR, the repertoire was profiled, and TCRdb retains in-frame clones only, with some absent. The table records 95,000 or so clones, roughly 92% of them present only once. The chain is built from TRBV7-2 and TRBJ1-4, with D unresolved. Material: peripheral blood, obtained 28 days after the second AZD1222 dose. This TCR was sampled from an adult who received the AZD1222 COVID-19 vaccine. Here the CDR3 reads CASSSGQRDEKLFF. The CDR3 DNA reads as TGTGCCAGCAGCTCCGGTCAGCGGGATGAAAAACTGTTTTTT.